This TCR beta chain was sequenced during a study of regulatory T cells in long-lasting Graves disease. Investigators prepared the TCR beta libraries by applying iRepertoire HTBI primers and Arm-PCR of CDR3 regions. As processed by the authors: The samples yielded 50 to 80 TRBV and 14 TRBJ segments. TCRdb processed the multiplex PCR reads anew with MiXCR; each CDR3 protein has one entry. These V and J calls originate from TCRdb's pipeline instead of the authors' own analysis. The sample shows fewer than 650,000 distinct CDR3 sequences, approximately 16% of them seen only once. This clonotype appeared many times. The germline gene is not matched at one end of the junction; a read error may be the cause. Time point noted: newly diagnosed GD, antithyroid drugs for less than 3 months. With RNA extracted from PBMCs as input, the TCR library was made. Patients were from an endocrinology department in Xi'an, China.

The germline V gene has CDR1 SNHLY and CDR2 FYNNEI. CDR3 length: 12 residues. These data were likewise used in another study, on T cells in Graves' hyperthyroidism and ophthalmopathy. As that study records: Researchers ran a first-round RT-PCR on the TCR CDR3 using the HTBI primer set. Appearing also in blood were most of the thyroid clonotypes expanded above 0.001.

V is TRBV2 and J is TRBJ2-1; D is uncertain. The source of this sequence is a young man with Graves disease. Specimen: peripheral blood mononuclear cells (PBMCs), collected at new diagnosis, from a patient treated with antithyroid drugs. The CDR3 protein is CASNENNNEQFF. The CDR3 DNA is TGTGCCAGCAATGAAAATAACAATGAGCAGTTCTTC.